The 21 T cell receptor beta chains below were found in one sample sequenced in a study of a mutant IDH1 vaccine in newly diagnosed glioma. Their recognized antigens are unknown. Indicated time point: week 5, during vaccination. Vaccine doses each comprised 300 ug of mutant IDH1 20-mer peptide, with topical imiquimod. Clones were sequenced by immunoSEQ multiplex PCR, and TCRdb holds only the in-frame ones, with some missing. The sample lists tens of thousands of clones; 80% to 90% were seen once. Sample: PBMCs, taken from a glioma patient whose treatment included an IDH1 peptide vaccine. All receptors come from a man between 18 and 35 years old with glioma.

V and J are TRBV30 and TRBJ1-3; no reliable D call. In germline, CDR1 is GTSNPN, CDR2 SVGIG (reference sequence). The CDR3 totals 15 residues. V was cut by 0 bases and J by 0 bases, with 9 bases left in between. CDR3 DNA: TGTGCCTGGAGTGTACGGATTATCTCTGGAAACACCATATATTTT. Its protein is CAWSVRIISGNTIYF. The full variable domain, completed using reference TRBV30 and TRBJ1-3, is SQTIHQWPATLVQPVGSPLSLECTVEGTSNPNLYWYRQAAGRGLQLLFYSVGIGQISSEVPQNLSASRPQDRQFILSSKKLLLSDSGFYLCAWSVRIISGNTIYFGEGSWLTVV.

This clone has only a few counts. The J gene is TRBJ2-7, the V gene TRBV6-6; D unresolved. V was clipped by 0 bases and J by 7 bases, with 10 bases between them. In germline, CDR1 is MNHNY, CDR2 SVGAGI (reference sequence). The CDR3 totals 13 residues. The CDR3, as DNA: TGTGCCAGCAGTTACTCGGCCGTTGGGGAGCAGTACTTC. This codes for CASSYSAVGEQYF.

This chain connects TRBV4-3 to TRBJ2-7, with 8 bases that match TRBD1. The CDR3 has 14 residues. V shed 5 bases, J shed 1 base, and the junction held 4 bases outside the gene matches. Germline V gene data show CDR1 as LGHNA and CDR2 as YSLEER. CDR3 in DNA: TGCGCCAGCAGCGCCGGACAGGGTTCCTACGAGCAGTACTTC. Amino acids: CASSAGQGSYEQYF.

The rearrangement joins TRBV7-9 to TRBJ1-1, with TRBD1 identical over 9 bases. V shed 1 base, J shed 10 bases, and the junction held 1 base outside the gene matches. Germline V gene lookup returns CDR1 SEHNR and CDR2 FQNEAQ (reference sequence). CDR3 length equals 12 residues. The CDR3 region is CASSLGTGVAFF. The CDR3 DNA sequence: TGTGCCAGCAGCTTAGGGACAGGGGTAGCTTTCTTT.

The rearrangement uses TRBV18 and TRBJ2-4; the D is unclear. In germline, CDR1 is KGHSH, CDR2 LQKENI. V was cut by 0 bases and J by 1 base, with 7 bases left in between. The CDR3 covers 15 residues. In nucleotides, the CDR3 is TGTGCCAGCTCACCACCGGGTAGCGCCAAAAACATTCAGTACTTC. This sequence encodes CASSPPGSAKNIQYF.

V usage is TRBV19 and J usage is TRBJ1-2; no clear D. The V end was cut by 3 bases, the J end by 10 bases, with 15 bases between. This CDR3 region has 13 residues. Germline values: CDR1 LNHDA, CDR2 SQIVND (reference sequence). The CDR3 sequence is CASSMGGIGDYTF. Written as DNA, the CDR3 is TGTGCCAGTAGTATGGGAGGGATCGGTGACTACACCTTC.

The rearrangement joins TRBV5-8 to TRBJ2-5; 9 bases line up with TRBD2. The CDR3 loop spans 16 amino acids. V lost 0 bases and J lost 5; bases outside the gene matches: 8. CDR1 is SGHTS, CDR2 YDEGEE, per germline. This CDR3 is CASSLVVAGDLETQYF. The CDR3 DNA reads as TGTGCCAGCAGCTTGGTAGTAGCGGGAGATCTGGAGACCCAGTACTTC.

In its sample, this clone was seen a few times. The chain combines TRBV10-3 with TRBJ2-1; TRBD2 agrees at 13 bases. After removal of 7 bases from V and 9 bases from J, the junction contained 9 bases not matched to a gene. Looked up from germline, CDR1 is ENHRY and CDR2 is SYGVKD. The CDR3 loop spans 15 amino acids. CDR3 region: CAITGTSGAPSEQFF. CDR3 nucleotides: TGTGCCATCACCGGGACTAGCGGGGCCCCAAGTGAGCAGTTCTTC.

V and J are TRBV2 and TRBJ1-2, with 7 bases identical to TRBD1. Trimming took 6 bases from V and 8 from J; bases not matched to a gene: 9. This CDR3 contains 13 residues. The germline CDR1 and CDR2 sequences are SNHLY and FYNNEI. The CDR3 sequence: CASRDRSLGGYTF. CDR3 DNA: TGTGCCAGCAGGGACAGGTCCCTAGGGGGCTACACCTTC.

The chain employs TRBV4-3 and TRBJ1-5, with unresolved D. V gave up 4 bases and J gave up 4 bases, with 8 bases separating them. The germline V gene has CDR1 LGHNA and CDR2 YSLEER. This CDR3 is built from 13 residues. The CDR3 spells CASSPSMNQPQHF. DNA of the CDR3: TGCGCCAGCAGCCCATCTATGAATCAGCCCCAGCATTTT.

This sequence joins TRBV20-1 and TRBJ2-3; D is uncertain. Between the trimmed V and J ends, which lost 5 bases and 6 bases, there was a span of 9 bases. The CDR3 consists of 11 residues. Germline V gives CDR1 DFQATT, CDR2 SNEGSKA (reference sequence). CDR3 nucleotides: TGCAGTGCTCCCCGGGCCGATACGCAGTATTTT. Its protein product is CSAPRADTQYF.

The chain is built from TRBV7-2 and TRBJ2-3; D is perhaps TRBD2 (7 bases). Deletions cut 5 bases from V and 0 bases from J, with 15 bases between. Germline V CDR1 and CDR2: SGHTA, FQGNSA. CDR3 length equals 16 residues. CDR3 nucleotides: TGTGCCAGCAGCCCGCAAGGGGGGGCCAGCACAGATACGCAGTATTTT. Translated, it gives CASSPQGGASTDTQYF.

The V call is TRBV6-1, the J call TRBJ1-2; no clear D. The CDR3 sequence is 14 residues long. Trimming removed 1 base at V and 4 bases at J, with 10 bases between. Germline V lookup: CDR1 MNHNS, CDR2 SASEGT. The CDR3 protein is CASSEGRLGYGYTF. As DNA, the CDR3 is TGTGCCAGCAGTGAAGGACGGCTCGGCTATGGCTACACCTTC.

This clone was detected only once. The chain has TRBV10-3 and TRBJ1-1; a possible D gene is TRBD1 (6 bases). This CDR3 region has 13 residues. V lost 9 bases, J lost 1 base, and 12 bases lay in between. Germline CDR1 ENHRY, CDR2 SYGVKD. The CDR3 is CAMGAGPNTEAFF. CDR3 bases: TGTGCCATGGGGGCAGGGCCGAACACTGAAGCTTTCTTT.

This clone was detected only once. The chain uses TRBV18 and TRBJ2-3; D gene unclear. The germline V gene has CDR1 KGHSH and CDR2 LQKENI. CDR3 length: 11 residues. Trimming removed 4 bases at V and 5 bases at J, with 4 bases between. CDR3 loop: CASSRGDTQYF. The CDR3 DNA follows: TGTGCCAGCTCACGTGGAGATACGCAGTATTTT.

The rearrangement joins TRBV5-4 to TRBJ1-2; D unresolved. Deletions cut 0 bases from V and 0 bases from J, with 12 bases between. Germline V gene lookup returns CDR1 SGHNT and CDR2 YYREEE (reference sequence). The length of the CDR3 is 16 residues. CDR3: CASSLGLGGANYGYTF. DNA of the CDR3: TGTGCCAGCAGCTTGGGCTTGGGAGGAGCTAACTATGGCTACACCTTC. Using reference TRBV5-4 and TRBJ1-2 for the parts outside the CDR3, the full variable domain is ETGVTQSPTHLIKTRGQQVTLRCSSQSGHNTVSWYQQALGQGPQFIFQYYREEENGRGNFPPRFSGLQFPNYSSELNVNALELDDSALYLCASSLGLGGANYGYTFGSGTRLTVV.

V and J are TRBV6-5 and TRBJ1-2; weak D call: TRBD1 (6 bases). This CDR3 region has 15 residues. Germline V gives CDR1 MNHEY, CDR2 SVGAGI. Trimming pared 5 bases from V and 2 bases from J, leaving 15 bases between. This CDR3 reads CASSVTGPGNYGYTF. CDR3 nucleotide sequence: TGTGCCAGCAGTGTTACAGGGCCGGGGAACTATGGCTACACCTTC.

The chain links TRBV5-1 to TRBJ1-2; 9 bases align to TRBD1. The germline V gene encodes CDR1 SGHRS and CDR2 YFSETQ. The CDR3 loop spans 15 amino acids. The V gene end was trimmed by 3 bases and the J gene end by 3 bases; junction bases not matched to a gene: 6. The CDR3 DNA reads TGCGCCAGCAGCTCCGGGACAGGGCTTTACTATGGCTACACCTTC. Translated: CASSSGTGLYYGYTF.

CDR3 nucleotides: TGCAGCGTTGGTCAGGCCCGCTCCTACGAGCAGTACTTC. Residues: CSVGQARSYEQYF. This chain connects TRBV29-1 to TRBJ2-7; D unclear. V gave up 4 bases and J gave up 0 bases, with 10 bases separating them. Germline V lookup: CDR1 SQVTM, CDR2 ANQGSEA. This CDR3 spans 13 amino acids.

The chain combines TRBV30 with TRBJ1-3, with TRBD1 identical over 8 bases. The V and J ends lost 7 bases and 4 bases, in that order; junction bases with no gene match: 6. Germline-derived CDR1 and CDR2 are GTSNPN and SVGIG (reference sequence). The CDR3 has 13 amino acids. The CDR3 region has the DNA TGTGCCTCCAACAGGGGGTCGGGAAACACCATATATTTT. As protein: CASNRGSGNTIYF.

V gene TRBV18 combines with J gene TRBJ1-1; weak D call: TRBD1 (6 bases). Germline V gives CDR1 KGHSH, CDR2 LQKENI. V lost 4 bases, J lost 0 bases, and 12 bases lay in between. The CDR3 runs to 15 residues. The CDR3 spells CASSQWDIVNTEAFF. In DNA form, the CDR3 reads TGTGCCAGCTCACAATGGGACATTGTGAACACTGAAGCTTTCTTT.